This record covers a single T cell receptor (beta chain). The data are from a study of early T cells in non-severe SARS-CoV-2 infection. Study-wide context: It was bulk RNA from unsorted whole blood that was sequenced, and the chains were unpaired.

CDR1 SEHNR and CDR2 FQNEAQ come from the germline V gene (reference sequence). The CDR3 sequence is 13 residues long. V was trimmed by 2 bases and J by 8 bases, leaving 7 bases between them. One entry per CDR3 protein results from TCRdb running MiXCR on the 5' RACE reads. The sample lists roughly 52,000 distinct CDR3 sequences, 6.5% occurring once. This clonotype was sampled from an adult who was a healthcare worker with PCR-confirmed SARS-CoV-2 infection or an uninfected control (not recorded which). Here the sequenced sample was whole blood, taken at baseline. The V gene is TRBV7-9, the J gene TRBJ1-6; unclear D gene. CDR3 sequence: CASSLSGDSPLHF. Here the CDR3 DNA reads TGTGCCAGCAGCTTAAGTGGGGATTCACCCCTCCACTTT. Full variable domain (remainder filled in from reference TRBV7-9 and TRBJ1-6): DTGVSQNPRHKITKRGQNVTFRCDPISEHNRLYWYRQTLGQGPEFLTYFQNEAQLEKSRLLSDRFSAERPKGSFSTLEIQRTEQGDSAMYLCASSLSGDSPLHFGNGTRLTVT.